This entry lists 18 T cell receptor beta chains sequenced from one sample in a study of a mutant IDH1 vaccine in newly diagnosed glioma. These receptors' antigens are unknown. The time point was: week 11, during vaccination. Vaccine doses each comprised 300 ug of mutant IDH1 20-mer peptide, with topical imiquimod. Here immunoSEQ multiplex PCR was the method, and the copy in TCRdb shows in-frame clones only, minus some. This table holds tens of thousands of clones, about 81% found once. The source was PBMCs, collected from a glioma patient whose treatment included an IDH1 peptide vaccine. Receptor source: a woman aged 45-65 years with glioma.

The chain joins TRBV27 to TRBJ2-7, with a tentative D call TRBD1 (6 bases). The V end lost 5 bases, the J end lost 2 bases, and 19 bases lay between the germline ends. In germline, CDR1 is MNHEY, CDR2 SMNVEV (reference sequence). CDR3 length equals 16 residues. CDR3 in amino acids: CASSPFQGTLTYEQYF. In DNA form, the CDR3 reads TGTGCCAGCAGTCCTTTTCAGGGGACCCTTACCTACGAGCAGTACTTC.

The J gene is TRBJ1-2, the V gene TRBV28; D is ambiguous. CDR1 MDHEN and CDR2 SYDVKM come from the germline V gene. CDR3 length equals 13 residues. V was pared by 5 bases and J by 3 bases, with 10 bases between. CDR3 coding DNA: TGTGCCAGCAGTAGGGCTCGAGACTATGGCTACACCTTC. This codes for CASSRARDYGYTF.

The chain is built from TRBV5-4 and TRBJ1-1; D remains ambiguous. Trimming removed 0 bases from V and 8 bases from J, with 11 bases in between. The length of the CDR3 is 13 residues. In germline, CDR1 is SGHNT, CDR2 YYREEE (reference sequence). CDR3 sequence: CASSLALGPEAFF. The CDR3 DNA is TGTGCCAGCAGCTTGGCCCTAGGACCCGAAGCTTTCTTT. The whole variable domain, filled in from reference TRBV5-4 and TRBJ1-1, reads ETGVTQSPTHLIKTRGQQVTLRCSSQSGHNTVSWYQQALGQGPQFIFQYYREEENGRGNFPPRFSGLQFPNYSSELNVNALELDDSALYLCASSLALGPEAFFGQGTRLTVV.

This clone was counted between two and nine times. The chain couples TRBV21-1 to TRBJ1-4; TRBD1 is the table's D call, not checked against the DNA. TRBV21-1 is tagged as a pseudogene. The CDR3 has 16 residues. CDR3 sequence: CASSKSRTATNEKLFF. In DNA form, the CDR3 reads TGTGCCAGCAGCAAAAGCCGGACAGCAACTAATGAAAAACTGTTTTTT.

This chain links TRBV6-1 with TRBJ2-3, with TRBD2 matching 7 bases. J was trimmed by 5 bases and V by 2 bases; bases with no gene match: 4. Germline V CDR1 and CDR2: MNHNS, SASEGT. This CDR3 is 14 amino acids long. In DNA, the CDR3 is TGTGCCAGCAGTGAAAAGGGGAGGGGAGATACGCAGTATTTT. Translating gives CASSEKGRGDTQYF.

The chain employs TRBV19 and TRBJ1-5, with no clear D. Germline CDR1 reads LNHDA; CDR2 reads SQIVND (reference sequence). Between the trimmed V and J ends, which lost 1 base and 0 bases, there was a span of 4 bases. The CDR3 contains 14 residues. In nucleotides, the CDR3 is TGTGCCAGTAGTATAGGGTATAGCAATCAGCCCCAGCATTTT. This encodes CASSIGYSNQPQHF.

The rearrangement uses TRBV19 and TRBJ2-4; the match to TRBD2 covers 7 bases. The trim removed 9 bases at V and 6 bases at J, leaving 8 bases unmatched. CDR1 is LNHDA, CDR2 SQIVND, per germline (reference sequence). The CDR3 totals 13 residues. CDR3: CASEVGGGNIQYF. The CDR3 region has the DNA TGTGCCAGCGAAGTTGGGGGGGGAAACATTCAGTACTTC.

Only one count was recorded for this clone. The chain carries TRBV6-1 and TRBJ2-7, with 7 bases aligning to TRBD1. The CDR3 spans 14 residues. CDR1 and CDR2 from the germline V gene are MNHNS and SASEGT. With 9 bases clipped from V and 0 bases from J, the junction kept 8 bases outside the gene matches. CDR3 protein: CASRNRQGSYEQYF. The DNA for the CDR3 is TGTGCCAGTAGAAATAGACAGGGCTCCTACGAGCAGTACTTC.

This sequence joins TRBV5-1 and TRBJ2-3; 9 bases match TRBD2. V lost 0 bases and J lost 6; bases outside the gene matches: 8. CDR1 is SGHRS, CDR2 YFSETQ, per germline. This CDR3 has 16 amino acids. CDR3 protein: CASSLAGGGAGDTQYF. CDR3 nucleotide sequence: TGCGCCAGCAGCTTGGCCGGCGGGGGGGCAGGTGATACGCAGTATTTT. The whole variable domain, remainder taken from reference TRBV5-1 and TRBJ2-3, is KAGVTQTPRYLIKTRGQQVTLSCSPISGHRSVSWYQQTPGQGLQFLFEYFSETQRNKGNFPGRFSGRQFSNSRSEMNVSTLELGDSALYLCASSLAGGGAGDTQYFGPGTRLTVL.

The chain uses TRBV25-1 and TRBJ2-1, with 7 bases fitting TRBD1. Losses at the gene ends were 2 bases for V and 8 bases for J; bases not matched to a gene: 9. Germline V gives CDR1 MGHDK, CDR2 SYGVNS. CDR3 length equals 15 residues. CDR3 residues: CASSEPTTGNYEQFF. The CDR3 nucleotides read TGTGCCAGCAGTGAACCTACGACAGGGAACTATGAGCAGTTCTTC.

V is TRBV29-1 and J is TRBJ1-4; D may be TRBD1 (6 bases). The CDR3 is 17 amino acids. CDR1 SQVTM and CDR2 ANQGSEA come from the germline V gene. The V end lost 1 base, the J end lost 0 bases, and 15 bases lay between the germline ends. CDR3 loop: CSVEGNGRGSTNEKLFF. The CDR3, as DNA: TGCAGCGTTGAAGGGAATGGCAGGGGATCAACTAATGAAAAACTGTTTTTT.

The chain uses TRBV4-1 and TRBJ2-1, with unresolved D. Trimming took off 4 bases at V and 3 bases at J, with 13 bases between the two ends. Germline lookup yields CDR1 MGHRA and CDR2 YSYEKL. This CDR3 spans 15 amino acids. CDR3 loop: CASSPGVGGYNEQFF. In nucleotides, the CDR3 is TGCGCCAGCAGCCCAGGAGTCGGCGGCTACAATGAGCAGTTCTTC.

The gene calls are TRBV7-9 and TRBJ1-6, with D tentatively TRBD1 (5 bases). The germline V gene encodes CDR1 SEHNR and CDR2 FQNEAQ (reference sequence). The ends were cut back, 1 base at V and 8 bases at J, with 12 bases in the middle. This CDR3 spans 15 amino acids. This CDR3 is CASSLDTGTYSPLHF. The CDR3 bases are TGTGCCAGCAGCTTAGATACCGGGACGTATTCACCCCTCCACTTT.

V is TRBV2 and J is TRBJ1-2; 8 nucleotides line up with TRBD1. Germline CDR1 is SNHLY and CDR2 is FYNNEI. The J segment lost 8 bases and the V segment lost 6 bases, leaving 8 bases of the junction unmatched. This CDR3 region has 13 residues. Here the CDR3 DNA reads TGTGCCAGCAGCGCTCAGGGGGCTGGGGGCTACACCTTC. It encodes CASSAQGAGGYTF.

For the CDR3, the DNA is TGTGCCAGCAGCTTAGTGGGCTACAATGAGCAGTTCTTC. Protein sequence: CASSLVGYNEQFF. The chain joins TRBV7-9 to TRBJ2-1; D is unclear. The V gene lost 1 base and the J gene lost 3 bases, with 4 bases spanning the gap. The germline gives CDR1 SEHNR, CDR2 FQNEAQ (reference sequence). This CDR3 is built from 13 residues.

The chain uses TRBV14 and TRBJ2-6; D unresolved. V dropped 4 bases and J dropped 1 base, with 2 bases sitting between them. The CDR3 is 13 amino acids. Germline loops: CDR1 SGHDN, CDR2 FVKESK. The CDR3 loop reads CASSPSGANVLTF. The CDR3 DNA follows: TGTGCCAGCAGCCCGTCTGGGGCCAACGTCCTGACTTTC.

The chain carries TRBV10-3 and TRBJ1-5; TRBD1 matches at 9 bases. Germline V lookup: CDR1 ENHRY, CDR2 SYGVKD. This CDR3 region has 13 residues. J lost 5 bases, V lost 5 bases, and 1 base had no gene match. The CDR3 spells CAISRDRDQPQHF. As DNA, the CDR3 is TGTGCCATCAGTCGGGACAGGGATCAGCCCCAGCATTTT.

The chain combines TRBV30 with TRBJ1-3, with TRBD1 matching 8 bases. The CDR3 sequence is 14 residues long. The V gene end was trimmed by 2 bases and the J gene end by 6 bases; junction bases not matched to a gene: 6. Germline-derived CDR1 and CDR2 are GTSNPN and SVGIG (reference sequence). The chain's CDR3 is CAWSFQGAENTIYF. CDR3 in DNA: TGTGCCTGGAGTTTTCAGGGGGCCGAAAACACCATATATTTT.